Listed here is a single T cell receptor beta chain. V gave up 4 bases and J gave up 7 bases, with 14 bases separating them. This CDR3 has 14 residues. CDR1 is SGDLS and CDR2 is YYNGEE in the germline V gene. Assay: immunoSEQ multiplex PCR; the TCRdb copy retains only in-frame clones and omits some. The data show 450,000 to 600,000 clones, approximately 85% seen once. This sample was included in a study of shared clonotypes between healthy human individuals. Sequenced material: PBMCs. The V call is TRBV9, the J call TRBJ2-2; possibly TRBD2 for D (6 bases). The receptor was isolated from a woman between 35 and 50 years old in good health. Some clones in this sample may be carry-over from other donors' samples. CDR3 amino acids: CASSTRLVGGELFF. DNA of the CDR3: TGTGCCAGCAGCACCCGACTAGTCGGCGGGGAGCTGTTTTTT.